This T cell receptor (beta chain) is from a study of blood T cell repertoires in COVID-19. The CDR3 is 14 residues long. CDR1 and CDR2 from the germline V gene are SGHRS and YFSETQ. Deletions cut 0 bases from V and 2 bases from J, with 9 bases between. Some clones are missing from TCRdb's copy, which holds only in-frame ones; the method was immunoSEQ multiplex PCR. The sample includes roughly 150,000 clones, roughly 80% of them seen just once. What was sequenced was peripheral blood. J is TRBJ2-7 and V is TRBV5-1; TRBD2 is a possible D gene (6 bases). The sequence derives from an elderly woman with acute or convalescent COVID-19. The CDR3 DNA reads TGCGCCAGCAGCTTGGCTGGCGGGGCCTACGAGCAGTACTTC. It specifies CASSLAGGAYEQYF.